These 28 T cell receptor beta chains were sequenced from one sample in a study of blood T cell repertoires in COVID-19. Clones were sequenced by immunoSEQ multiplex PCR, and TCRdb holds only the in-frame ones, with some missing. The table has about 240,000 clones, 70% to 90% seen once. Sequencing was carried out using peripheral blood. These receptors were collected from a middle-aged woman who had recovered from COVID-19.

The rearrangement uses TRBV2 and TRBJ2-7; 7 bases agree with TRBD2. CDR3 length: 20 residues. J was trimmed by 2 bases and V by 0 bases; bases with no gene match: 19. The germline CDR1 and CDR2 sequences are SNHLY and FYNNEI. As DNA, the CDR3 is TGTGCCAGCAGTGAAGCGCTTCATGGATGGGGCGGGAGAGGGCCCTACGAGCAGTACTTC. Its protein product is CASSEALHGWGGRGPYEQYF.

V usage is TRBV2 and J usage is TRBJ2-3; TRBD2 matches at 7 bases. From germline, CDR1 is SNHLY and CDR2 FYNNEI. The CDR3 sequence is 15 residues long. Unmatched junction bases numbered 7, after V lost 6 bases and J lost 1 base. This CDR3 is CASRGREWGTDTQYF. DNA of the CDR3: TGTGCCAGCAGGGGGCGGGAGTGGGGCACAGATACGCAGTATTTT. The whole variable domain, remainder taken from reference TRBV2 and TRBJ2-3, is EPEVTQTPSHQVTQMGQEVILRCVPISNHLYFYWYRQILGQKVEFLVSFYNNEISEKSEIFDDQFSVERPDGSNFTLKIRSTKLEDSAMYFCASRGREWGTDTQYFGPGTRLTVL.

The genes are TRBV9 and TRBJ1-2, with a possible D match to TRBD1 (5 bases). CDR1 SGDLS and CDR2 YYNGEE come from the germline V gene. The CDR3 covers 13 residues. V dropped 4 bases and J dropped 3 bases, with 10 bases sitting between them. The chain's CDR3 is CASSPQVYYGYTF. The DNA of the CDR3 is TGTGCCAGCAGCCCACAGGTCTACTATGGCTACACCTTC.

The chain links TRBV20-1 to TRBJ2-5; 9 nucleotides align to TRBD2. The CDR3 length is 15 residues. V lost 3 bases, J lost 5 bases, and 10 bases stayed unmatched. Germline loops: CDR1 DFQATT, CDR2 SNEGSKA (reference sequence). Here the CDR3 DNA reads TGCAGTGCTAGTACGGCTAGCGGGGTGGGGGAGACCCAGTACTTC. This encodes CSASTASGVGETQYF.

This clone was seen more than once but under ten times. One end of the junction fails to match germline, which may point to a read error. The chain couples TRBV19 to TRBJ1-2, with 8 bases aligning to TRBD1. The CDR3 extends over 12 amino acids. From germline, CDR1 is LNHDA and CDR2 SQIVND (reference sequence). The CDR3 sequence is CASSAGQGPPSF. Here the CDR3 DNA reads TGTGCCAGTAGTGCCGGACAGGGCCCACCCTCCTTC.

The chain has TRBV4-2 and TRBJ2-2; possible D gene TRBD1, 6 bases. The CDR3 has 14 amino acids. The germline gives CDR1 LGHNA, CDR2 YNFKEQ. The V end was cut by 3 bases, the J end by 3 bases, with 8 bases between. CDR3 sequence (DNA): TGTGCCAGCAGCCAGGGGGCTCACACCGGGGAGCTGTTTTTT. Protein: CASSQGAHTGELFF.

The genes are TRBV5-1 and TRBJ1-2, with 7 bases lining up with TRBD1. Germline assignment: CDR1 SGHRS and CDR2 YFSETQ. V was clipped by 7 bases and J by 4 bases; unmatched bases: 7. The CDR3 extends over 13 amino acids. The CDR3 nucleotides are TGCGCCAGCGCCCCGACAGGGCTCTATGGCTACACCTTC. This encodes CASAPTGLYGYTF.

The chain recombines TRBV7-2 with TRBJ2-5; D not resolved. This CDR3 is 11 amino acids long. Germline CDR1 and CDR2: SGHTA and FQGNSA. The V end was cut by 3 bases, the J end by 5 bases, with 4 bases between. CDR3 region: CASSFRETQYF. In DNA form, the CDR3 reads TGTGCCAGCAGCTTCCGGGAGACCCAGTACTTC.

The V call is TRBV4-2, the J call TRBJ2-1; the match to TRBD2 covers 12 bases. The CDR3 is 16 amino acids. J gave up 6 bases and V 2 bases, and 5 bases lay outside the gene matches. Germline assignment: CDR1 LGHNA and CDR2 YNFKEQ. CDR3 region: CASSQTSGGLSNEQFF. Written as DNA, the CDR3 is TGTGCCAGCAGCCAAACTAGCGGGGGGCTTTCCAATGAGCAGTTCTTC.

V and J are TRBV5-8 and TRBJ1-2; tentative D call: TRBD1 (5 bases). The CDR3 totals 15 residues. Germline assignment: CDR1 SGHTS and CDR2 YDEGEE. The ends were cut back, 4 bases at V and 8 bases at J, with 21 bases in the middle. CDR3 nucleotide sequence: TGTGCCAGCAGCGAACCCCAGGGTACCCCGTCCGGCTACACCTTC. Translation: CASSEPQGTPSGYTF.

CDR3 loop: CAWSVSGGNQHF. CDR3 sequence (DNA): TGTGCCTGGAGTGTTAGTGGGGGGAACCAGCATTTT. This chain links TRBV30 with TRBJ1-5, with D possibly matching TRBD1 (5 bases). This CDR3 contains 12 residues. Germline V gene sequence: CDR1 GTSNPN, CDR2 SVGIG (reference sequence). The V gene lost 0 bases and the J gene lost 12 bases, with 12 bases spanning the gap.

The V gene is TRBV29-1, the J gene TRBJ2-7, with D perhaps matching TRBD1 (5 bases). Trimming removed 5 bases from V and 0 bases from J, with 11 bases in between. The CDR3 runs 13 residues. Looked up from germline, CDR1 is SQVTM and CDR2 is ANQGSEA. Here the CDR3 reads CSVTPTASYEQYF. In nucleotides, the CDR3 is TGCAGCGTTACGCCGACAGCCTCCTACGAGCAGTACTTC.

For this clone: The sample has other DNA sequences that encode this CDR3 too. The V and J genes are TRBV18 and TRBJ2-5; a weak D match, TRBD2 (6 bases). The CDR3 runs to 13 residues. Germline lookup yields CDR1 KGHSH and CDR2 LQKENI. Between the trimmed V and J ends, which lost 4 bases and 5 bases, there was a span of 11 bases. The CDR3 reads CASSRGSGETQYF. CDR3 nucleotides: TGTGCCAGCTCACGGGGGAGCGGGGAGACCCAGTACTTC.

The chain employs TRBV3-1 (or the pseudogene TRBV3-2) and TRBJ2-7; weak D call: TRBD2 (5 bases). The CDR3 runs to 15 residues. The germline gives CDR1 LGHDT, CDR2 YNNKEL (reference sequence). The V end lost 2 bases, the J end lost 2 bases, and 13 bases lay between the germline ends. CDR3 DNA: TGTGCCAGCAGCCAACGGCTAGCCGGCCCCTACGAGCAGTACTTC. Encoded protein: CASSQRLAGPYEQYF.

Here the CDR3 reads CASSLALAGEQFF. CDR3 DNA sequence: TGTGCCAGCAGCTTAGCGCTGGCGGGTGAGCAGTTCTTC. V and J are TRBV7-2 and TRBJ2-1, with D possibly TRBD2 on 5 matching bases. The CDR3 runs to 13 residues. Trimming stripped 0 bases from V and 9 bases from J, with 9 bases between. CDR1 is SGHTA and CDR2 is FQGNSA in the germline V gene.

This rearrangement joins TRBV5-5 to TRBJ2-5; 11 nucleotides line up with TRBD2. V shed 4 bases, J shed 5 bases, and the junction held 13 bases outside the gene matches. Germline CDR1 and CDR2: SGHKS and YYEKEE (reference sequence). There are 17 residues in the CDR3. The CDR3 region is CASSPQASGRKWETQYF. DNA for the CDR3: TGTGCCAGCAGCCCCCAGGCTAGCGGGAGGAAGTGGGAGACCCAGTACTTC.

The chain uses TRBV19 and TRBJ1-5; 9 bases match TRBD1. J lost 3 bases, V lost 3 bases, and 3 bases had no gene match. From germline, CDR1 is LNHDA and CDR2 SQIVND (reference sequence). The CDR3 has 15 amino acids. CDR3 protein: CASSIGTGLNQPQHF. The CDR3 DNA sequence: TGTGCCAGTAGTATCGGGACAGGGCTCAATCAGCCCCAGCATTTT.

The chain is built from TRBV27 and TRBJ2-1, with D possibly matching TRBD2 (6 bases). From germline, CDR1 is MNHEY and CDR2 SMNVEV (reference sequence). CDR3 length: 16 residues. V lost 7 bases and J lost 4, with 20 bases in between. This CDR3 reads CASTPDGGGLYNEQFF. CDR3 sequence (DNA): TGTGCCAGCACCCCAGACGGGGGAGGTCTGTACAATGAGCAGTTCTTC.

The CDR3 DNA follows: TGTGCCAGCAGTGAAGAGTGGAGCTCCTACAATGAGCAGTTCTTC. Residues: CASSEEWSSYNEQFF. The chain is built from TRBV6-1 and TRBJ2-1; D unresolved. The CDR3 runs to 15 residues. V was pared by 1 base and J by 0 bases, with 7 bases between. In germline, CDR1 is MNHNS, CDR2 SASEGT.

CDR3 amino acids: CASSPGQGPYGYTF. For the CDR3, the DNA is TGTGCCAGCAGCCCGGGACAGGGGCCGTATGGCTACACCTTC. The chain combines TRBV14 with TRBJ1-2, with 10 bases lining up with TRBD1. Germline lookup yields CDR1 SGHDN and CDR2 FVKESK. The ends lost 4 bases at V and 5 bases at J; junction bases unmatched: 4. This CDR3 is 14 amino acids long.

The J gene is TRBJ2-5, the V gene TRBV2; TRBD1 agrees at 9 bases. With 7 bases clipped from V and 2 bases from J, the junction kept 17 bases outside the gene matches. CDR3 length equals 18 residues. CDR1 is SNHLY, CDR2 FYNNEI, per germline. Written as DNA, the CDR3 is TGTGCCAGCACCGGAGCGGGACAGGGCCATGTAAAACAAGAGACCCAGTACTTC. Encoded protein: CASTGAGQGHVKQETQYF. The full variable domain, completed using reference TRBV2 and TRBJ2-5, is EPEVTQTPSHQVTQMGQEVILRCVPISNHLYFYWYRQILGQKVEFLVSFYNNEISEKSEIFDDQFSVERPDGSNFTLKIRSTKLEDSAMYFCASTGAGQGHVKQETQYFGPGTRLLVL.

The chain combines TRBV9 with TRBJ2-5; D not resolved. The V end lost 0 bases, the J end lost 5 bases, and 11 bases lay between the germline ends. Germline values: CDR1 SGDLS, CDR2 YYNGEE. The CDR3 is 14 residues long. For the CDR3, the DNA is TGTGCCAGCAGCGTAGTAGCTAGTTGGGAGACCCAGTACTTC. Protein sequence: CASSVVASWETQYF.

This clone occurred once. This sequence joins TRBV3-1 (or the pseudogene TRBV3-2) and TRBJ2-7; possibly TRBD1 for D (5 bases). From germline, CDR1 is LGHDT and CDR2 YNNKEL (reference sequence). V was shortened by 2 bases and J by 5 bases, with 10 bases between the two germline ends. CDR3 length: 13 residues. For the CDR3, the DNA is TGTGCCAGCAGCCAACAGGGAACGAACGAGCAGTACTTC. Protein: CASSQQGTNEQYF.

The chain employs TRBV7-2 and TRBJ2-1, with D uncertain. CDR1 and CDR2 from the germline V gene are SGHTA and FQGNSA. Trimming left V 5 bases short and J 0 bases short, with 11 bases between. The CDR3 runs to 15 residues. The CDR3 loop reads CASSLNPSSYNEQFF. In DNA, the CDR3 is TGTGCCAGCAGCCTCAACCCGAGCTCCTACAATGAGCAGTTCTTC.

The chain joins TRBV24-1 to TRBJ2-1; 9 bases map to TRBD2. The CDR3 spans 17 residues. The V gene end was trimmed by 4 bases and the J gene end by 7 bases; junction bases not matched to a gene: 13. Germline values: CDR1 KGHDR, CDR2 SFDVKD. This CDR3 reads CATSDHPTSGGGNEQFF. The DNA of the CDR3 is TGTGCCACCAGTGACCATCCGACTAGCGGCGGGGGGAATGAGCAGTTCTTC.

The chain uses TRBV6-6 and TRBJ1-2, with D possibly being TRBD1 (6 bases). CDR3 size: 14 residues. Deletions cut 10 bases from V and 0 bases from J, with 15 bases between. Germline V gives CDR1 MNHNY, CDR2 SVGAGI (reference sequence). The CDR3 here is CATLQGLPNYGYTF. In nucleotides, the CDR3 is TGTGCCACCCTACAGGGCTTGCCTAACTATGGCTACACCTTC.

V is TRBV30 and J is TRBJ2-1; the match to TRBD2 covers 7 bases. Germline V gene lookup returns CDR1 GTSNPN and CDR2 SVGIG (reference sequence). The J segment lost 8 bases and the V segment lost 0 bases, leaving 10 bases of the junction unmatched. CDR3 length: 15 residues. CDR3 coding DNA: TGTGCCTGGAGTGTACGTCTAGCGGTCGGCGATGAGCAGTTCTTC. Amino acids: CAWSVRLAVGDEQFF.

CDR3: CASSPAEGNSPLHF. The CDR3 DNA reads as TGTGCCAGTAGTCCCGCCGAGGGTAATTCACCCCTCCACTTT. The genes are TRBV19 and TRBJ1-6; D remains unclear. Trimming removed 5 bases from V and 6 bases from J, with 11 bases in between. In germline, CDR1 is LNHDA, CDR2 SQIVND (reference sequence). The CDR3 is 14 amino acids.